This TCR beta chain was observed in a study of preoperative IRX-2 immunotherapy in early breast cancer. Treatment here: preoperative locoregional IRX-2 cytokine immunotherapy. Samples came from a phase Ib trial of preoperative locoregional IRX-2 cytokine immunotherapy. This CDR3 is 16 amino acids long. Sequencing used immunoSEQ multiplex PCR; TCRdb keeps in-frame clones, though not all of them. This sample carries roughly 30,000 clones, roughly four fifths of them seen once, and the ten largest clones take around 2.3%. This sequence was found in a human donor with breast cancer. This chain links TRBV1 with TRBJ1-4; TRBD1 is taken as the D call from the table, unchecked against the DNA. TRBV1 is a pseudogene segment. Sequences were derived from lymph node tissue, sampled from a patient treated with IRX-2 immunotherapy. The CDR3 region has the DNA TGCGCCAGCAGCCGGGCCCCGGGACAGCCTAATGAAAAACTGTTTTTT. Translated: CASSRAPGQPNEKLFF.